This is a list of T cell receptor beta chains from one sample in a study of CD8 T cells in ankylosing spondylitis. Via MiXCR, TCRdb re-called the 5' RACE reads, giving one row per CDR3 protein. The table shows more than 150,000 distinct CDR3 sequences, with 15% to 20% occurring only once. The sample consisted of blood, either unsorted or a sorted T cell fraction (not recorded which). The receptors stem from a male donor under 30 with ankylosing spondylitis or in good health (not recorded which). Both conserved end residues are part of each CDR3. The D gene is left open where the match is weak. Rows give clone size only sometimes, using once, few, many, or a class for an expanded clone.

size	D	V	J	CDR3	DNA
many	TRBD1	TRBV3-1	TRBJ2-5	CASSQGQGGIATQYF	TGTGCCAGCAGCCAGGGACAGGGCGGCATCGCGACCCAGTACTTC
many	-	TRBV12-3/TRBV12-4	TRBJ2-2	CASSPYPGLNPGELFF	TGTGCCAGCAGTCCCTACCCGGGTTTAAATCCCGGGGAGCTGTTTTTT
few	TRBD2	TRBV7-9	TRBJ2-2	CASSRGTSGTGELFF	TGTGCCAGCAGCCGAGGGACTAGCGGCACCGGGGAGCTGTTTTTT
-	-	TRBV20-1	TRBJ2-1	CSAKISGSYNEQFF	TGCAGTGCAAAGATCAGCGGGTCATACAATGAGCAGTTCTTC
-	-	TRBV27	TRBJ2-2	CASSFQRPTGELFF	TGTGCCAGCAGTTTCCAAAGACCCACCGGGGAGCTGTTTTTT
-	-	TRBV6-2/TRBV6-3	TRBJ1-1	CASSYSLMNTEAFF	TGTGCCAGCAGTTACTCGCTTATGAACACTGAAGCTTTCTTT
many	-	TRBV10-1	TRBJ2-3	CASSTVRTDTQYF	TGCGCCAGCAGTACGGTTCGGACAGATACGCAGTATTTT
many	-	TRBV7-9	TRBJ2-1	CASSLAPTTPDEQFF	TGTGCCAGCAGCTTAGCTCCTACTACTCCCGATGAGCAGTTCTTC
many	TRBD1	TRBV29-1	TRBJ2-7	CSVGGTGQGSSYEQYF	TGCAGCGTTGGAGGGACGGGACAGGGAAGCTCCTACGAGCAGTACTTC
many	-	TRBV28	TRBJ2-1	CASNPLSGEQFF	TGTGCCAGCAATCCTCTAAGCGGGGAGCAGTTCTTC
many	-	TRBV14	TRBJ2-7	CASSAISSYEQYF	TGTGCCAGCAGCGCGATATCCTCCTACGAGCAGTACTTC
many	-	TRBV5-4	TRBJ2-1	CASSLSVGHEQFF	TGTGCCAGCAGCCTCTCAGTAGGGCATGAGCAGTTCTTC
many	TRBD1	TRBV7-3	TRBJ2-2	CASSSTGTGYAGELFF	TGTGCCAGCAGCTCCACCGGGACAGGGTATGCCGGGGAGCTGTTTTTT
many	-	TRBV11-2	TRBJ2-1	CASSYNYNEQFF	TGTGCCAGCAGCTATAACTACAATGAGCAGTTCTTC
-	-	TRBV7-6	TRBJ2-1	CASSLAVLGDEQFF	TGTGCCAGCAGCTTAGCGGTCTTAGGGGATGAGCAGTTCTTC
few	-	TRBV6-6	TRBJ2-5	CASSFRRALQETQYF	TGTGCCAGCAGTTTTCGCAGGGCCCTTCAAGAGACCCAGTACTTC
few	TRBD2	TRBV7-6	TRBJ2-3	CASTSREGQDTQYF	TGTGCCAGCACCTCCCGGGAGGGTCAGGATACGCAGTATTTT
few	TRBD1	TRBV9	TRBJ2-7	CASSAWTGEGEQYF	TGTGCCAGCAGCGCCTGGACAGGGGAAGGCGAGCAGTACTTC